This is a list of T cell receptor beta chains from one sample in a study of T cell changes during pregnancy in multiple sclerosis. Sequencing was performed with immunoSEQ multiplex PCR; in TCRdb, only in-frame clones are kept and a portion is missing. The sample lists about 15,000 clones; 84% were seen once. The starting material was CD8+ T cells from peripheral blood mononuclear cells, obtained in the third trimester of pregnancy. The receptors come from a female donor in good health, enrolled as a control in a pregnancy study. Each CDR3 is given with its conserved first and last residue. Each record gives: V gene, J gene, clone size, D gene, CDR3 protein, CDR3 DNA. A D gene is named only where the DNA matches it firmly. Part of the rows lack a size; the others show once, few, many or a class for expanded clones.

V: TRBV2; J: TRBJ1-3; size: .; D: .; CDR3: CASSEHRAGNTIYF; DNA: TGTGCCAGCAGTGAACACAGGGCTGGAAACACCATATATTTT
V: TRBV6-1; J: TRBJ2-1; size: .; D: TRBD2; CDR3: CASSVYRGGVWNEQFF; DNA: TGTGCCAGCAGTGTATATCGGGGGGGTGTTTGGAATGAGCAGTTCTTC
V: TRBV6-1; J: TRBJ1-1; size: .; D: .; CDR3: CASSERRSVNTEAFF; DNA: TGTGCCAGCAGTGAACGGAGGTCAGTGAACACTGAAGCTTTCTTT
V: TRBV4-1; J: TRBJ2-3; size: .; D: TRBD2; CDR3: CASSQAAGGSTDTQYF; DNA: TGCGCCAGCAGCCAAGCGGCGGGAGGGAGCACAGATACGCAGTATTTT
V: TRBV19; J: TRBJ2-7; size: .; D: .; CDR3: CASRSGPYYEQYF; DNA: TGTGCCAGTAGGTCGGGTCCCTACTACGAGCAGTACTTC
V: TRBV2; J: TRBJ1-5; size: .; D: TRBD1; CDR3: CASRMDREGQPQHF; DNA: TGTGCCAGCAGGATGGACAGGGAAGGTCAGCCCCAGCATTTT
V: TRBV27; J: TRBJ2-7; size: once; D: TRBD2; CDR3: CASSPQREVPYEQYF; DNA: TGTGCCAGCAGTCCTCAGCGGGAGGTCCCCTACGAGCAGTACTTC
V: TRBV27; J: TRBJ1-1; size: .; D: TRBD1; CDR3: CASRALGQGGTEAFF; DNA: TGTGCCAGCAGAGCTCTTGGGCAGGGGGGCACTGAAGCTTTCTTT
V: TRBV6-4; J: TRBJ2-2; size: .; D: TRBD2; CDR3: CASSDGGRETGELFF; DNA: TGTGCCAGCAGTGACGGCGGGAGGGAAACCGGGGAGCTGTTTTTT
V: TRBV27; J: TRBJ1-3; size: .; D: TRBD1; CDR3: CASSLRQGSGNTIYF; DNA: TGTGCCAGCAGTTTAAGACAGGGGTCTGGAAACACCATATATTTT
V: TRBV10-3; J: TRBJ1-3; size: once; D: .; CDR3: CAISESMQGYPLGNTIYF; DNA: TGTGCCATCAGTGAGTCGATGCAGGGCTATCCCCTTGGAAACACCATATATTTT
V: TRBV10-2; J: TRBJ1-1; size: .; D: TRBD1; CDR3: CATGTGNTEAFF; DNA: TGCGCCACCGGGACAGGGAACACTGAAGCTTTCTTT
V: TRBV4-3; J: TRBJ2-7; size: .; D: TRBD2; CDR3: CASSQDIGGAREQYF; DNA: TGCGCCAGCAGCCAAGATATCGGGGGGGCGCGCGAGCAGTACTTC
V: TRBV7-9; J: TRBJ2-7; size: .; D: .; CDR3: CASSLHSGFPEQYF; DNA: TGTGCCAGCAGCTTACACTCAGGGTTTCCCGAGCAGTACTTC
V: TRBV6-4; J: TRBJ2-3; size: medium-sized; D: .; CDR3: CASSDGEADTQYF; DNA: TGTGCCAGCAGTGACGGGGAGGCAGATACGCAGTATTTT
V: TRBV6-5; J: TRBJ2-1; size: .; D: TRBD2; CDR3: CASAQREAYNEQFF; DNA: TGTGCCAGCGCGCAGCGGGAGGCCTACAATGAGCAGTTCTTC
V: TRBV19; J: TRBJ2-7; size: few; D: TRBD1; CDR3: CASSMGQGAYYEQYF; DNA: TGTGCCAGTAGTATGGGACAGGGGGCATATTACGAGCAGTACTTC
V: TRBV11-3; J: TRBJ1-1; size: .; D: .; CDR3: CASSIGQATEAFF; DNA: TGTGCCAGCAGCATTGGACAAGCCACTGAAGCTTTCTTT
V: TRBV10-3; J: TRBJ2-7; size: .; D: TRBD1; CDR3: CAISEWRRDRGTYEQYF; DNA: TGTGCCATCAGTGAGTGGCGCCGGGACAGGGGCACCTACGAGCAGTACTTC
V: TRBV7-9; J: TRBJ1-2; size: .; D: TRBD1; CDR3: CASSLGGGTGGHGYTF; DNA: TGTGCCAGCAGCTTAGGAGGGGGGACAGGGGGCCACGGCTACACCTTC
V: TRBV7-9; J: TRBJ2-3; size: .; D: TRBD1; CDR3: CASSPGQGRGDTQYF; DNA: TGTGCCAGCAGCCCGGGACAGGGGAGGGGAGATACGCAGTATTTT
V: TRBV19; J: TRBJ2-7; size: .; D: TRBD2; CDR3: CASSMGRDEQYF; DNA: TGTGCCAGTAGTATGGGGAGGGACGAGCAGTACTTC
V: TRBV27; J: TRBJ2-7; size: once; D: TRBD2; CDR3: CASSPRLAGSTYEQYF; DNA: TGTGCCAGCAGTCCCAGACTAGCGGGATCTACCTACGAGCAGTACTTC
V: TRBV25-1; J: TRBJ1-1; size: once; D: .; CDR3: CASRESNTEAFF; DNA: TGTGCCAGCAGGGAGTCGAACACTGAAGCTTTCTTT
V: TRBV10-3; J: TRBJ2-1; size: .; D: TRBD2; CDR3: CAISESKASGDNNEQFF; DNA: TGTGCCATCAGTGAGTCGAAGGCTAGCGGTGACAACAATGAGCAGTTCTTC
V: TRBV5-4; J: TRBJ2-7; size: .; D: TRBD2; CDR3: CASSGWRGVSDEQYF; DNA: TGTGCCAGCAGCGGATGGCGGGGGGTTAGCGACGAGCAGTACTTC
V: TRBV9; J: TRBJ2-7; size: .; D: TRBD1; CDR3: CASSGRGLGEQYF; DNA: TGTGCCAGCAGCGGCAGGGGGCTTGGTGAGCAGTACTTC
V: TRBV7-6; J: TRBJ1-5; size: .; D: .; CDR3: CASSQGTQPQHF; DNA: TGTGCCAGCAGCCAGGGCACTCAGCCCCAGCATTTT
V: TRBV4-3; J: TRBJ2-7; size: .; D: TRBD2; CDR3: CASSPAMGGGSYEQYF; DNA: TGCGCCAGCAGCCCAGCCATGGGCGGGGGTTCCTACGAGCAGTACTTC
V: TRBV28; J: TRBJ2-6; size: .; D: .; CDR3: CASSSQGLKSGANVLTF; DNA: TGTGCCAGCAGTTCGCAGGGGTTGAAGTCTGGGGCCAACGTCCTGACTTTC
V: TRBV6-5; J: TRBJ1-4; size: .; D: .; CDR3: CASSYSRGGGEKLFF; DNA: TGTGCCAGCAGTTACTCTCGTGGGGGCGGAGAAAAACTGTTTTTT
V: TRBV7-9; J: TRBJ2-7; size: .; D: TRBD1; CDR3: CASSLAKGQDRYEQYF; DNA: TGTGCCAGCAGCTTAGCGAAAGGACAGGACCGCTACGAGCAGTACTTC
V: TRBV5-1; J: TRBJ2-7; size: .; D: TRBD1; CDR3: CASSLIGTGGYEQYF; DNA: TGCGCCAGCAGCTTGATTGGGACAGGGGGCTACGAGCAGTACTTC
V: TRBV5-1; J: TRBJ2-2; size: medium-sized; D: TRBD2; CDR3: CASRGTSGAYTGELFF; DNA: TGCGCCAGCAGAGGGACTAGCGGGGCCTACACCGGGGAGCTGTTTTTT
V: TRBV9; J: TRBJ2-1; size: .; D: .; CDR3: CASSGDEQFF; DNA: TGTGCCAGCAGCGGCGATGAGCAGTTCTTC
V: TRBV2; J: TRBJ2-1; size: .; D: TRBD2; CDR3: CASRGSGTQIRGEQFF; DNA: TGTGCCAGCAGGGGGAGCGGGACTCAAATCCGGGGGGAGCAGTTCTTC
V: TRBV7-6; J: TRBJ2-1; size: .; D: .; CDR3: CASSLAFAGSSSYNEQFF; DNA: TGTGCCAGCAGCTTAGCGTTTGCAGGTTCGAGCTCCTACAATGAGCAGTTCTTC